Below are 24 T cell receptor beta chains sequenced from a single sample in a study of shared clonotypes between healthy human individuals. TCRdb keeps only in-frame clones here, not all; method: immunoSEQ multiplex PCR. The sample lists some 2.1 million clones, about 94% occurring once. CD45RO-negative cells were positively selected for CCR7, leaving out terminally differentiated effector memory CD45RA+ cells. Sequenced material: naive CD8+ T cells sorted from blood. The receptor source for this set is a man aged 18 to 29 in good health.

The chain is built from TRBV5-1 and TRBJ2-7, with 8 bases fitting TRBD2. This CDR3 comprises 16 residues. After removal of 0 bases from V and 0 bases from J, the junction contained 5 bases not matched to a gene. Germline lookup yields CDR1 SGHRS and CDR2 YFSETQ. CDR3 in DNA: TGCGCCAGCAGCTTGGGACAGCGGGGGAGCTCCTACGAGCAGTACTTC. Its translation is CASSLGQRGSSYEQYF. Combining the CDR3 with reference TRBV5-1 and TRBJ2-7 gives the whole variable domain KAGVTQTPRYLIKTRGQQVTLSCSPISGHRSVSWYQQTPGQGLQFLFEYFSETQRNKGNFPGRFSGRQFSNSRSEMNVSTLELGDSALYLCASSLGQRGSSYEQYFGPGTRLTVT.

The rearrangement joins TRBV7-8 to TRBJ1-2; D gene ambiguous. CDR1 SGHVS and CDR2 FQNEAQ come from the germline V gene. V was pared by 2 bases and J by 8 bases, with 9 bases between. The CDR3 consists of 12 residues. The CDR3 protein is CASSLSGEGYTF. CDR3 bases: TGTGCCAGCAGCTTATCCGGGGAAGGCTACACCTTC.

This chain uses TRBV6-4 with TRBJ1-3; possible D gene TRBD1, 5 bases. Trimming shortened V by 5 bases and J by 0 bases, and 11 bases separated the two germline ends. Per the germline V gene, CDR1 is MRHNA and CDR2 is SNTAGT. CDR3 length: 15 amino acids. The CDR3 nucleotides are TGTGCCAGCAGTCGCACAGGATACTCTGGAAACACCATATATTTT. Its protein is CASSRTGYSGNTIYF.

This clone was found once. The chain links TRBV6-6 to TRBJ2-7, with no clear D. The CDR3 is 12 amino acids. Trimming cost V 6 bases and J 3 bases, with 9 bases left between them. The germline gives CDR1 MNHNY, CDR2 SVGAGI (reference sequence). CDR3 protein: CASSTGYYEQYF. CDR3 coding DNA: TGTGCCAGCAGCACCGGCTACTACGAGCAGTACTTC.

CDR3 in DNA: TGTGCCAGCAGCTTAAGGAACTTGAAGGCCTACGAGCAGTACTTC. It yields the protein CASSLRNLKAYEQYF. The gene calls are TRBV7-2 and TRBJ2-7; D unresolved. The CDR3 is made up of 15 amino acids. Germline lookup yields CDR1 SGHTA and CDR2 FQGNSA. V lost 2 bases to trimming and J lost 2 bases, with 13 bases between them.

Written as DNA, the CDR3 is TGTGCCAGCAGCTTAGAGCGAAATGAGGAAACCCTCCACTTT. It codes for CASSLERNEETLHF. The J gene is TRBJ1-6, the V gene TRBV11-1; D gene unclear. CDR3 length: 14 amino acids. Germline assignment: CDR1 SGHAT and CDR2 FQDESV (reference sequence). Trimming removed 1 base at V and 14 bases at J, with 15 bases between.

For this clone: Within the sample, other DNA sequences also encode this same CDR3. Here the CDR3 reads CASSLGDPGGYTF. As DNA, the CDR3 is TGTGCCAGCAGCTTGGGGGACCCTGGGGGCTACACCTTC. The V and J genes are TRBV5-6 and TRBJ1-2; TRBD1 might be the D (5 bases). This CDR3 has 13 amino acids. CDR1 and CDR2 (germline): SGHDT, YYEEEE. The V gene lost 0 bases and the J gene lost 8 bases, with 11 bases spanning the gap. The entire variable domain, with the rest obtained from reference TRBV5-6 and TRBJ1-2, is as follows: DAGVTQSPTHLIKTRGQQVTLRCSPKSGHDTVSWYQQALGQGPQFIFQYYEEEERQRGNFPDRFSGHQFPNYSSELNVNALLLGDSALYLCASSLGDPGGYTFGSGTRLTVV.

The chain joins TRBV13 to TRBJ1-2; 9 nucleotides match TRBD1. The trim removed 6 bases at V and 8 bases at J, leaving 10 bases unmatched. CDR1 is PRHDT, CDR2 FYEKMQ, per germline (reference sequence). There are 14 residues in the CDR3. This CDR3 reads CASRTAGQGEGYTF. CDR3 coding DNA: TGTGCCAGCAGGACCGCGGGACAGGGCGAAGGCTACACCTTC.

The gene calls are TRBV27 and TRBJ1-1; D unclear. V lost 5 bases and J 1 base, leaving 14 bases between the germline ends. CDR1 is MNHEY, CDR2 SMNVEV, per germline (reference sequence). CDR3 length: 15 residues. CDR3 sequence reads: CASSPVGPSNTEAFF. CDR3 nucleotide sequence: TGTGCCAGCAGTCCGGTGGGCCCTTCGAACACTGAAGCTTTCTTT.

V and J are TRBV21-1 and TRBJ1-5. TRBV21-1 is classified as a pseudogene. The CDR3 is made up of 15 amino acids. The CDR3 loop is CASSRKPGRGQPQHF. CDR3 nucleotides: TGTGCCAGCAGCCGAAAGCCCGGTCGGGGTCAGCCCCAGCATTTT.

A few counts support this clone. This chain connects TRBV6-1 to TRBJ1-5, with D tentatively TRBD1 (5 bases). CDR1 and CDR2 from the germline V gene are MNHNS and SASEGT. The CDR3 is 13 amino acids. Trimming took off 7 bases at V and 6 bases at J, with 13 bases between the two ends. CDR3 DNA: TGTGCCAGCACCATGGGGGGGACTCAGCCCCAGCATTTT. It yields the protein CASTMGGTQPQHF.

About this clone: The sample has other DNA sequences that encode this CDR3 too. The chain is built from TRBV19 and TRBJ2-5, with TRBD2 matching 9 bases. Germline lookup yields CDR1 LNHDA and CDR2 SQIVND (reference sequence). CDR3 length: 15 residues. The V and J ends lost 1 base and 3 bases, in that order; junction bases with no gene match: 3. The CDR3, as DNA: TGTGCCAGTAGTATAGGTGCTAGCGGGGAAGAGACCCAGTACTTC. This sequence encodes CASSIGASGEETQYF.

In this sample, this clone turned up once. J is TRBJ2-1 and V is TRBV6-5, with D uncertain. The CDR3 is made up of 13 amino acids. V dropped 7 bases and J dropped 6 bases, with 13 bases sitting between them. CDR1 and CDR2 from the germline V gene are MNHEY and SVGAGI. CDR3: CASTPGGFNEQFF. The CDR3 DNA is TGTGCCAGCACCCCCGGCGGTTTCAATGAGCAGTTCTTC.

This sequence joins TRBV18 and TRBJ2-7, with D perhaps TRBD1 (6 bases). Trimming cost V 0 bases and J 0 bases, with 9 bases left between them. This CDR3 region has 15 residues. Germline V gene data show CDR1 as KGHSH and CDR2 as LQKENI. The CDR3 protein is CASSPPRDNSYEQYF. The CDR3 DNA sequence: TGTGCCAGCTCACCACCACGGGACAACTCCTACGAGCAGTACTTC.

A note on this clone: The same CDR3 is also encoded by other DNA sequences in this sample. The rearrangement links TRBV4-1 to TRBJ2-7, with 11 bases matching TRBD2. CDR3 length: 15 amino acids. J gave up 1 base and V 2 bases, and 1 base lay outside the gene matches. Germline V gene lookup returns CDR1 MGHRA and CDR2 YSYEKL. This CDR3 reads CASSQRLAGSYEQYF. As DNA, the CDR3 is TGCGCCAGCAGCCAAAGACTAGCGGGGTCCTACGAGCAGTACTTC.

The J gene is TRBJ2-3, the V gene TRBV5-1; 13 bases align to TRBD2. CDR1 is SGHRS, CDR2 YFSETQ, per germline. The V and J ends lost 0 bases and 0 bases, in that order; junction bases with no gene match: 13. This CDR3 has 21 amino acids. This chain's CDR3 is CASSLAVLAGGGEASTDTQYF. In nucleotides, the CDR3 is TGCGCCAGCAGCTTGGCCGTACTAGCGGGAGGGGGCGAGGCCAGCACAGATACGCAGTATTTT.

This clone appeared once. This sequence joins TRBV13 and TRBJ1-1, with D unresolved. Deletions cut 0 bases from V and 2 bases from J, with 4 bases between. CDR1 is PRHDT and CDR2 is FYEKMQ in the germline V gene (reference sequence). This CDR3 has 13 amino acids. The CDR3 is CASSLGTNTEAFF. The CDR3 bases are TGTGCCAGCAGCTTAGGTACAAACACTGAAGCTTTCTTT. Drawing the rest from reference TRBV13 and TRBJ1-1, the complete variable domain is AAGVIQSPRHLIKEKRETATLKCYPIPRHDTVYWYQQGPGQDPQFLISFYEKMQSDKGSIPDRFSAQQFSDYHSELNMSSLELGDSALYFCASSLGTNTEAFFGQGTRLTVV.

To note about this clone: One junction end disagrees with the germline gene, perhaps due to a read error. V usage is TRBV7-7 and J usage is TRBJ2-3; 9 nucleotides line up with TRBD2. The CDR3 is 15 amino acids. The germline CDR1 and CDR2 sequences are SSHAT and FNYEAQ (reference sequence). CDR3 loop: CASSPGLASADTQYF. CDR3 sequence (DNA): TGTGCTAGCAGCCCGGGACTAGCTAGTGCAGATACGCAGTATTTT. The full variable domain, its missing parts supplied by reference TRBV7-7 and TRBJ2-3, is GAGVSQSPRYKVTKRGQDVTLRCDPISSHATLYWYQQALGQGPEFLTYFNYEAQPDKSGLPSDRFSAERPEGSISTLTIQRTEQRDSAMYRCASSPGLASADTQYFGPGTRLTVL.

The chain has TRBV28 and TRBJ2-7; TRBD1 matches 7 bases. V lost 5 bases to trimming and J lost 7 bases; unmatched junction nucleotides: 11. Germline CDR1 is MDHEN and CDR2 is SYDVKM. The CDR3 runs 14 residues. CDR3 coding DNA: TGTGCCAGCAGTCTCCAAGGGACAGCCGGGGAGCAGTACTTC. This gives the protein CASSLQGTAGEQYF.

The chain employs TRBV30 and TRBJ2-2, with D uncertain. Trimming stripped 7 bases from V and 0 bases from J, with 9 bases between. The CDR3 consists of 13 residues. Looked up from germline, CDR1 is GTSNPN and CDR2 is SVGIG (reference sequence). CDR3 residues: CASYRTNTGELFF. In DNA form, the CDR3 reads TGTGCCTCTTACAGAACGAACACCGGGGAGCTGTTTTTT.

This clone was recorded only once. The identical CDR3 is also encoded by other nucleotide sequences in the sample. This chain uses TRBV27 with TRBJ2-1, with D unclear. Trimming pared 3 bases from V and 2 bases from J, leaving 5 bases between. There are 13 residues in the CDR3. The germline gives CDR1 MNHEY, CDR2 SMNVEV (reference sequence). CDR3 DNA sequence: TGTGCCAGCAGTTTTGGAACCTACAATGAGCAGTTCTTC. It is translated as CASSFGTYNEQFF.

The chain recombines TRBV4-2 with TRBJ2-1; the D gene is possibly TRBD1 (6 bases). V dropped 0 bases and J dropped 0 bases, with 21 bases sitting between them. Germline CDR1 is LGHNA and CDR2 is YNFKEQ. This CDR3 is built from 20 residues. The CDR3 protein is CASSQDEVDRSLSSYNEQFF. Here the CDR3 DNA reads TGTGCCAGCAGCCAAGATGAAGTCGACAGGTCCTTAAGCTCCTACAATGAGCAGTTCTTC.

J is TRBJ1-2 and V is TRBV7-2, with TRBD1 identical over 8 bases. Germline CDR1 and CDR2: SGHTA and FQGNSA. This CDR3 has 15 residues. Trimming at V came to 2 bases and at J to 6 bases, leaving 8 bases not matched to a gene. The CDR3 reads CASSLYPTGEDGYTF. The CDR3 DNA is TGTGCCAGCAGCTTATATCCGACAGGGGAGGATGGCTACACCTTC.

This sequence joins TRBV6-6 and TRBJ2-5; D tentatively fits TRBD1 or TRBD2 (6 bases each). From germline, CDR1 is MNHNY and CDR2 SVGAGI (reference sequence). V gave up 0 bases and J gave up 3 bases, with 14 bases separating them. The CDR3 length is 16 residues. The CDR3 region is CASSYSVEGGKETQYF. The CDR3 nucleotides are TGTGCCAGCAGTTACTCGGTTGAGGGGGGAAAAGAGACCCAGTACTTC.